Shown below are 25 T cell receptor beta chains from a single sample sequenced in a study of blood T cell repertoires in COVID-19. Repertoires were generated with immunoSEQ multiplex PCR, while TCRdb's copy carries only in-frame clones and drops some. The sample lists just over 150,000 clones; 82% were seen once. Sequencing used peripheral blood. Receptor source: a woman of 80 years or more with acute or convalescent COVID-19.

The chain carries TRBV2 and TRBJ1-6; the match to TRBD1 covers 7 bases. The junction had 7 bases not matched to a gene; V was cut back by 7 bases and J by 10 bases. Per germline, CDR1 SNHLY and CDR2 FYNNEI. This CDR3 region has 13 residues. DNA of the CDR3: TGTGCCAGCACCCAGGGGGTTGGGTCACCCCTCCACTTT. Translated, it gives CASTQGVGSPLHF. Combining the CDR3 with reference TRBV2 and TRBJ1-6 gives the whole variable domain EPEVTQTPSHQVTQMGQEVILRCVPISNHLYFYWYRQILGQKVEFLVSFYNNEISEKSEIFDDQFSVERPDGSNFTLKIRSTKLEDSAMYFCASTQGVGSPLHFGNGTRLTVT.

The chain links TRBV5-1 to TRBJ1-4; a possible D gene is TRBD1 (5 bases). CDR1 is SGHRS and CDR2 is YFSETQ in the germline V gene. Trimming removed 1 base from V and 1 base from J, with 5 bases in between. CDR3 length: 14 residues. The DNA for the CDR3 is TGCGCCAGCAGCTTGCAGGGAACTAATGAAAAACTGTTTTTT. As protein: CASSLQGTNEKLFF. The full variable domain, rest sourced from reference TRBV5-1 and TRBJ1-4, is KAGVTQTPRYLIKTRGQQVTLSCSPISGHRSVSWYQQTPGQGLQFLFEYFSETQRNKGNFPGRFSGRQFSNSRSEMNVSTLELGDSALYLCASSLQGTNEKLFFGSGTQLSVL.

The chain carries TRBV4-2 and TRBJ1-1; no clear D. Germline V gene sequence: CDR1 LGHNA, CDR2 YNFKEQ. This CDR3 is built from 15 residues. With 0 bases removed from V and 3 bases from J, the gap between germline ends came to 11 bases. In DNA form, the CDR3 reads TGTGCCAGCAGCCAAGAGTCGAGGGTGGACACTGAAGCTTTCTTT. Protein: CASSQESRVDTEAFF.

This rearrangement joins TRBV10-2 to TRBJ1-2; perhaps TRBD1 as D (5 bases). Germline assignment: CDR1 WSHSY and CDR2 SAAADI. This CDR3 is built from 13 residues. V lost 5 bases and J lost 4, with 11 bases in between. The CDR3 protein is CASSTGLGYGYTF. The CDR3 DNA reads TGCGCCAGCAGTACAGGACTAGGCTATGGCTACACCTTC.

This chain links TRBV5-1 with TRBJ1-1; 7 nucleotides agree with TRBD1. V dropped 7 bases and J dropped 1; count of bases not matched to a gene: 7. The CDR3 extends over 14 amino acids. Germline lookup yields CDR1 SGHRS and CDR2 YFSETQ. As DNA, the CDR3 is TGCGCCAGCTCCGAAGCAGGGGGGAACACTGAAGCTTTCTTT. Translating gives CASSEAGGNTEAFF.

This chain connects TRBV7-2 to TRBJ2-1, with 7 bases lining up with TRBD2. Germline trimming cut 5 bases from V and 8 bases from J; bases unmatched to any gene: 9. Germline CDR1 SGHTA, CDR2 FQGNSA. The length of the CDR3 is 14 residues. The CDR3 loop is CASSGMGLRDEQFF. In nucleotides, the CDR3 is TGTGCCAGCAGCGGGATGGGACTACGAGATGAGCAGTTCTTC. Filled out from reference TRBV7-2 and TRBJ2-1, the complete variable domain reads GAGVSQSPSNKVTEKGKDVELRCDPISGHTALYWYRQSLGQGLEFLIYFQGNSAPDKSGLPSDRFSAERTGGSVSTLTIQRTQQEDSAVYLCASSGMGLRDEQFFGPGTRLTVL.

The chain joins TRBV5-4 to TRBJ2-2; D remains ambiguous. CDR1 is SGHNT and CDR2 is YYREEE in the germline V gene (reference sequence). There are 16 residues in the CDR3. V lost 4 bases and J lost 2, with 15 bases in between. The CDR3 bases are TGTGCCAGCAGCCCTCAACCTAATAAAAACACCGGGGAGCTGTTTTTT. This codes for CASSPQPNKNTGELFF.

This chain links TRBV7-2 with TRBJ2-1; no firm D call. The CDR3 extends over 15 amino acids. Trimming stripped 1 base from V and 0 bases from J, with 7 bases between. CDR1 and CDR2 from the germline V gene are SGHTA and FQGNSA. In DNA form, the CDR3 reads TGTGCCAGCAGCTTAGAGTTGAGCTCCTACAATGAGCAGTTCTTC. It is translated as CASSLELSSYNEQFF.

CDR3 DNA sequence: TGTGCCAGCAACGATCCCTTTAGGACGGGGGAGACCCAGTACTTC. Translating gives CASNDPFRTGETQYF. The chain is built from TRBV3-1 (or the pseudogene TRBV3-2) and TRBJ2-5; D perhaps matches TRBD2 (5 bases). This CDR3 comprises 15 residues. Germline loops: CDR1 LGHDT, CDR2 YNNKEL (reference sequence). The ends were cut back, 7 bases at V and 5 bases at J, with 20 bases in the middle.

V and J are TRBV25-1 and TRBJ1-1, with D uncertain. Germline V lookup: CDR1 MGHDK, CDR2 SYGVNS. CDR3 length: 12 amino acids. V lost 2 bases and J lost 3, with 4 bases in between. The CDR3 loop reads CASSEEYTEAFF. DNA for the CDR3: TGTGCCAGCAGTGAAGAGTACACTGAAGCTTTCTTT. Together with reference TRBV25-1 and TRBJ1-1, the CDR3 gives the full variable domain: EADIYQTPRYLVIGTGKKITLECSQTMGHDKMYWYQQDPGMELHLIHYSYGVNSTEKGDLSSESTVSRIRTEHFPLTLESARPSHTSQYLCASSEEYTEAFFGQGTRLTVV.

CDR3 in amino acids: CASGLAGFYGYTF. The CDR3 DNA reads TGTGCTAGTGGTTTGGCAGGGTTCTATGGCTACACCTTC. The chain is built from TRBV12-5 and TRBJ1-2; perhaps TRBD1 as D (5 bases). The CDR3 is made up of 13 amino acids. With 1 base removed from V and 4 bases from J, the gap between germline ends came to 7 bases. Germline CDR1 is LGHNT and CDR2 is FRNRAP.

The rearrangement joins TRBV7-8 to TRBJ2-3; 7 bases match TRBD1. V lost 1 base to trimming and J lost 1 base; unmatched junction nucleotides: 5. Germline CDR1 and CDR2: SGHVS and FQNEAQ. The CDR3 loop spans 16 amino acids. The CDR3 is CASSLEGAFGTDTQYF. As DNA, the CDR3 is TGTGCCAGCAGCTTAGAGGGGGCTTTTGGCACAGATACGCAGTATTTT.

The chain is built from TRBV25-1 and TRBJ1-1, with D perhaps TRBD1 (6 bases). CDR3 length: 13 residues. Per germline, CDR1 MGHDK and CDR2 SYGVNS. With 3 bases removed from V and 1 base from J, the gap between germline ends came to 6 bases. The CDR3 nucleotides read TGTGCCAGCAGTGAGGACAGGAACACTGAAGCTTTCTTT. It yields the protein CASSEDRNTEAFF.

CDR3 bases: TGTGCCAGCTCACCCTGGAACACCGGGGAGCTGTTTTTT. Its translation: CASSPWNTGELFF. The chain couples TRBV18 to TRBJ2-2; D ambiguous. There are 13 residues in the CDR3. The V gene's germline CDR1 is KGHSH and CDR2 LQKENI. Trimming shortened V by 3 bases and J by 1 base, and 3 bases separated the two germline ends.

In its sample, this clone was seen once. The rearrangement joins TRBV6-2 or TRBV6-3 to TRBJ1-1, with D possibly being TRBD1 (5 bases). CDR3 length: 14 amino acids. Germline V gives CDR1 MNHEY, CDR2 SVGEGT. The V and J ends lost 6 bases and 3 bases respectively, with 14 bases between them. CDR3 sequence: CASSAWGADTEAFF. As DNA, the CDR3 is TGTGCCAGCAGCGCCTGGGGCGCGGACACTGAAGCTTTCTTT.

V gene TRBV4-2 combines with J gene TRBJ2-4, with a weak D call TRBD2 (7 bases). The V end lost 1 base, the J end lost 5 bases, and 15 bases lay between the germline ends. Looked up from germline, CDR1 is LGHNA and CDR2 is YNFKEQ. This CDR3 has 16 amino acids. The DNA of the CDR3 is TGTGCCAGCAGCCAAGCAGGGAGGGGGGGACAAAACATTCAGTACTTC. It codes for CASSQAGRGGQNIQYF.

The V gene is TRBV10-3, the J gene TRBJ1-1, with 12 bases identical to TRBD1. Germline CDR1 reads ENHRY; CDR2 reads SYGVKD. CDR3 size: 14 residues. With 11 bases clipped from V and 7 bases from J, the junction kept 11 bases outside the gene matches. The CDR3 region is CAAQGDRGRIEAFF. The CDR3, as DNA: TGTGCCGCACAGGGGGACAGGGGGCGCATTGAAGCTTTCTTT.

This clone was found once. The CDR3 spells CSVDEPRRGDTQYF. The CDR3 DNA follows: TGCAGCGTTGATGAACCTCGGAGAGGAGATACGCAGTATTTT. The rearrangement joins TRBV29-1 to TRBJ2-3; no reliable D call. Germline V gene sequence: CDR1 SQVTM, CDR2 ANQGSEA. Trimming left V 3 bases short and J 5 bases short, with 15 bases between. CDR3 length: 14 residues.

This sequence joins TRBV6-5 and TRBJ1-5, with 9 positions matching TRBD1. V lost 2 bases to trimming and J lost 0 bases; unmatched junction nucleotides: 2. This CDR3 has 16 amino acids. Germline V gene sequence: CDR1 MNHEY, CDR2 SVGAGI. CDR3 in DNA: TGTGCCAGCAGTTACGGGGACAGGGATAGCAATCAGCCCCAGCATTTT. Protein sequence: CASSYGDRDSNQPQHF.

This clone was counted a single time. The chain joins TRBV19 to TRBJ2-7; D may be TRBD1 (6 bases). Trimming removed 3 bases at V and 4 bases at J, with 13 bases between. The CDR3 is made up of 14 amino acids. The germline V gene has CDR1 LNHDA and CDR2 SQIVND (reference sequence). The CDR3 DNA sequence: TGTGCCAGTAGTATCCAGGCAGGGGAATACGAGCAGTACTTC. This gives the protein CASSIQAGEYEQYF.

V is TRBV7-9 and J is TRBJ2-3; a weak D match, TRBD2 (5 bases). Germline V gene data show CDR1 as SEHNR and CDR2 as FQNEAQ (reference sequence). This CDR3 contains 12 residues. Between the trimmed V and J ends, which lost 6 bases and 8 bases, there was a span of 12 bases. The CDR3 region is CASRYNRGTQYF. In DNA form, the CDR3 reads TGTGCCAGCAGGTATAACCGGGGTACGCAGTATTTT.

The chain is built from TRBV5-6 and TRBJ2-1; 7 bases map to TRBD2. The CDR3 covers 16 residues. The germline gives CDR1 SGHDT, CDR2 YYEEEE. With V trimmed by 1 base and J by 5 bases, 9 bases remained unmatched. The CDR3 region has the DNA TGTGCCAGCAGCTTGCAACTAGCGATGGGAAACAATGAGCAGTTCTTC. This sequence encodes CASSLQLAMGNNEQFF.

The CDR3 reads CASSEAGRGLAGANVLTF. In DNA form, the CDR3 reads TGTGCCAGCAGTGAAGCGGGCAGGGGGCTCGCTGGGGCCAACGTCCTGACTTTC. The chain joins TRBV6-1 to TRBJ2-6; 8 positions match TRBD1. The CDR3 runs to 18 residues. Germline V gene lookup returns CDR1 MNHNS and CDR2 SASEGT. V trimming: 0 bases; J trimming: 2 bases; junction bases outside the gene matches: 6.

The chain carries TRBV2 and TRBJ2-1, with 7 bases matching TRBD2. The CDR3 runs to 16 residues. Germline CDR1 reads SNHLY; CDR2 reads FYNNEI. V was clipped by 2 bases and J by 0 bases; unmatched bases: 4. The CDR3 sequence: CASSEWAGDSYNEQFF. The CDR3 nucleotides are TGTGCCAGCAGTGAATGGGCGGGAGACTCCTACAATGAGCAGTTCTTC.

The rearrangement uses TRBV19 and TRBJ2-7; D uncertain. The CDR3 spans 14 residues. From germline, CDR1 is LNHDA and CDR2 SQIVND (reference sequence). V was shortened by 1 base and J by 3 bases, with 10 bases between the two germline ends. This chain's CDR3 is CASSIGQENYEQYF. The DNA for the CDR3 is TGTGCCAGTAGTATAGGGCAGGAAAACTACGAGCAGTACTTC.